The 16 T cell receptor beta chains below come from one sample, sequenced in a study of T cell changes during pregnancy in multiple sclerosis. This table comes from immunoSEQ multiplex PCR, and its TCRdb copy is limited to in-frame clones, with some not included. The data show approximately 22,000 clones, roughly 91% seen once. The material sequenced was CD4+ T cells from peripheral blood mononuclear cells, taken in the first trimester of pregnancy. These receptor sequences come from a female donor in good health, enrolled as a control in a pregnancy study.

This rearrangement joins TRBV5-1 to TRBJ1-1, with 8 bases fitting TRBD1. The CDR3 length is 16 residues. Germline values: CDR1 SGHRS, CDR2 YFSETQ. Trimming removed 3 bases from V and 2 bases from J; junction bases left unmatched: 9. In DNA form, the CDR3 reads TGCGCCAGCAGCTCCGCCTCGGGACAGGATAACACTGAAGCTTTCTTT. Translated: CASSSASGQDNTEAFF.

Remarks on this clone: Within the sample, other DNA sequences also encode this same CDR3. J is TRBJ2-1 and V is TRBV6-6; D may be TRBD2 (5 bases). Germline V CDR1 and CDR2: MNHNY, SVGAGI (reference sequence). This CDR3 comprises 13 residues. The CDR3 DNA follows: TGTGCGTCAGGCGGAGGCTCCTACAATGAGCAGTTCTTC. Translated, it gives CASGGGSYNEQFF.

In this sample, this clone is medium-sized. The V and J genes are TRBV27 and TRBJ2-1; the match to TRBD1 covers 7 bases. The CDR3 is 18 residues long. The V gene's germline CDR1 is MNHEY and CDR2 SMNVEV (reference sequence). The V segment lost 5 bases and the J segment 3 bases; nucleotides outside the gene matches: 16. The CDR3 DNA reads TGTGCCAGCAGTCCCCGTAGAGGGGGCCCCCCTTACTACAATGAGCAGTTCTTC. Encoded protein: CASSPRRGGPPYYNEQFF.

The chain uses TRBV28 and TRBJ2-1; 9 nucleotides match TRBD1. The germline gives CDR1 MDHEN, CDR2 SYDVKM. Trimming took 8 bases from V and 5 from J; bases not matched to a gene: 4. The CDR3 is 13 residues long. The chain's CDR3 is CASVGQGNNEQFF. The CDR3 DNA sequence: TGTGCCAGCGTAGGACAGGGGAACAATGAGCAGTTCTTC.

The rearrangement links TRBV11-2 to TRBJ2-7; TRBD2 might be the D (6 bases). There are 15 residues in the CDR3. V lost 5 bases and J 2 bases, leaving 16 bases between the germline ends. Germline CDR1 reads SGHAT; CDR2 reads FQNNGV. The CDR3 nucleotides read TGTGCCAGCAGCCCAGGGACTTCCACAACCTACGAGCAGTACTTC. Translating gives CASSPGTSTTYEQYF.

The V and J genes are TRBV29-1 and TRBJ1-2; 7 nucleotides match TRBD1. The CDR3 length is 12 residues. Trimming removed 7 bases from V and 4 bases from J; junction bases left unmatched: 6. The germline V gene has CDR1 SQVTM and CDR2 ANQGSEA. Written as DNA, the CDR3 is TGCAGCGCCTTGGAGGGGGCCTATGGCTACACCTTC. Translation gives CSALEGAYGYTF.

J is TRBJ1-4 and V is TRBV28, with 9 bases aligning to TRBD1. With 8 bases clipped from V and 8 bases from J, the junction kept 9 bases outside the gene matches. Per the germline V gene, CDR1 is MDHEN and CDR2 is SYDVKM. The CDR3 runs to 14 residues. The CDR3 protein is CASGSGTGIEKLFF. The DNA of the CDR3 is TGTGCCAGCGGGTCCGGGACAGGGATCGAAAAACTGTTTTTT.

The V call is TRBV11-2, the J call TRBJ1-5, with D unresolved. Trimming cost V 1 base and J 7 bases, with 8 bases left between them. Per germline, CDR1 SGHAT and CDR2 FQNNGV. The CDR3 runs 13 residues. DNA of the CDR3: TGTGCCAGCAGCTTAGTGCAGCGGCAGCCCCAGCATTTT. This encodes CASSLVQRQPQHF.

On this clone: Distinct nucleotide sequences in the sample also encode this CDR3. The V gene is TRBV28, the J gene TRBJ1-2; perhaps TRBD1 as D (5 bases). The germline V and J ends were trimmed by 7 bases and 0 bases, with 18 bases remaining between them. The CDR3 contains 16 residues. Per germline, CDR1 MDHEN and CDR2 SYDVKM. Here the CDR3 reads CASIPHAGRSNYGYTF. CDR3 in DNA: TGTGCCAGCATCCCACACGCGGGACGTTCTAACTATGGCTACACCTTC.

The chain employs TRBV25-1 and TRBJ1-1, with a weak D call TRBD1 (5 bases). This CDR3 has 15 residues. Germline lookup yields CDR1 MGHDK and CDR2 SYGVNS. Trimming took off 0 bases at V and 1 base at J, with 9 bases between the two ends. In nucleotides, the CDR3 is TGTGCCAGCAGTGAATATCAGGGTGGGAACACTGAAGCTTTCTTT. This translates into CASSEYQGGNTEAFF.

The chain combines TRBV28 with TRBJ1-4; the D gene is possibly TRBD1 (6 bases). The CDR3 totals 13 residues. Trimming took off 5 bases at V and 7 bases at J, with 11 bases between the two ends. The germline V gene has CDR1 MDHEN and CDR2 SYDVKM. CDR3 protein: CASSRTVAEKLFF. The CDR3, as DNA: TGTGCCAGCAGTCGGACAGTGGCTGAAAAACTGTTTTTT.

V and J are TRBV21-1 and TRBJ2-6; the table names TRBD1, a call not compared with the DNA. TRBV21-1 is a known pseudogene. The CDR3 sequence is 16 residues long. In DNA form, the CDR3 reads TGTGCCAGCAGCAATCTTTCCAGGGGTGGGGCCAACGTCCTGACTTTC. It specifies CASSNLSRGGANVLTF.

The chain is built from TRBV27 and TRBJ2-3, with 10 bases identical to TRBD2. There are 16 residues in the CDR3. V gave up 2 bases and J gave up 7 bases; unmatched junction bases: 9. Germline V gene lookup returns CDR1 MNHEY and CDR2 SMNVEV (reference sequence). CDR3 sequence reads: CASSLVGQGLAYTQYF. CDR3 DNA: TGTGCCAGCAGTTTAGTAGGCCAGGGACTAGCGTATACGCAGTATTTT.

The gene calls are TRBV19 and TRBJ1-5; maybe TRBD1 (5 bases). The CDR3 is made up of 16 amino acids. Between the trimmed V and J ends, which lost 6 bases and 0 bases, there was a span of 15 bases. Germline CDR1 and CDR2: LNHDA and SQIVND (reference sequence). CDR3 nucleotides: TGTGCCAGTAGATTTCATCTAGGGGATAGCAATCAGCCCCAGCATTTT. Its translation: CASRFHLGDSNQPQHF. Using reference TRBV19 and TRBJ1-5 for the parts outside the CDR3, the full variable domain is DGGITQSPKYLFRKEGQNVTLSCEQNLNHDAMYWYRQDPGQGLRLIYYSQIVNDFQKGDIAEGYSVSREKKESFPLTVTSAQKNPTAFYLCASRFHLGDSNQPQHFGDGTRLSIL.

The chain employs TRBV7-2 and TRBJ2-2, with 9 bases aligning to TRBD2. The V segment lost 7 bases and the J segment 1 base; nucleotides outside the gene matches: 4. There are 15 residues in the CDR3. Germline CDR1 and CDR2: SGHTA and FQGNSA. The CDR3 here is CASNSGSRNTGELFF. The CDR3 region has the DNA TGTGCCAGCAATAGCGGGAGTCGGAACACCGGGGAGCTGTTTTTT.

The V and J genes are TRBV7-9 and TRBJ2-1; D remains ambiguous. Trimming removed 1 base from V and 4 bases from J, with 5 bases in between. CDR3 length: 13 residues. Germline CDR1 and CDR2: SEHNR and FQNEAQ (reference sequence). CDR3: CASSLGAYNEQFF. CDR3 DNA: TGTGCCAGCAGCTTAGGGGCATACAATGAGCAGTTCTTC. The variable domain in full, completed from reference TRBV7-9 and TRBJ2-1, reads DTGVSQNPRHKITKRGQNVTFRCDPISEHNRLYWYRQTLGQGPEFLTYFQNEAQLEKSRLLSDRFSAERPKGSFSTLEIQRTEQGDSAMYLCASSLGAYNEQFFGPGTRLTVL.